The entry below gives a single T cell receptor (beta chain) sequence along with its context. Its target is not known. These data belong to a study of lymphopenia after photon versus proton radiotherapy. The germline V gene has CDR1 MNHNS and CDR2 SASEGT. This CDR3 is built from 15 residues. The ends were cut back, 0 bases at V and 5 bases at J, with 11 bases in the middle. Assay used: immunoSEQ multiplex PCR; TCRdb lists only in-frame clones, some missing. The sample yields tens of thousands of clones, more than 75% seen once. The study, taken as a whole, reports: Larger post-nadir TCR diversity loss correlated inversely with survival in deceased patients.

The TCR sequence derives from a woman between 65 and 79 years old with pancreatic cancer. The J gene is TRBJ1-5, the V gene TRBV6-1, with D unresolved. Source: peripheral blood, taken from a patient treated with photon-based radiotherapy. The CDR3 here is CASSEANASHQPQHF. The CDR3 nucleotides read TGTGCCAGCAGTGAAGCAAATGCCTCCCATCAGCCCCAGCATTTT.